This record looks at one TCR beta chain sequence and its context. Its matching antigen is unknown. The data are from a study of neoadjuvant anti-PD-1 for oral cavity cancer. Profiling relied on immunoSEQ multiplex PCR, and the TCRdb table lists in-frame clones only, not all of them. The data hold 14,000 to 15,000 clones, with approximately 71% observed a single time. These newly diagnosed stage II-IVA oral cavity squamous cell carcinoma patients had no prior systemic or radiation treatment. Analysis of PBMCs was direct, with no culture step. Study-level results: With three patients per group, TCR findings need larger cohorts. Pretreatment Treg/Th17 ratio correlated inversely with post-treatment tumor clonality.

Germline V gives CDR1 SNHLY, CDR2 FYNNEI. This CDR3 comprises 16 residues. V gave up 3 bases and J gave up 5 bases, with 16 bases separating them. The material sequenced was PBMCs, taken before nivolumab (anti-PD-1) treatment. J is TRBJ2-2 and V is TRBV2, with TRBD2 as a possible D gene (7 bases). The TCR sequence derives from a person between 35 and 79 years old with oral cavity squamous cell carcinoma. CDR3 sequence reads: CASSDGTGGGTGELFF. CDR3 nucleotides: TGTGCCAGCAGTGATGGGACGGGGGGCGGAACCGGGGAGCTGTTTTTT.